This is a list of T cell receptor beta chains from one sample in a study of identical twins. TCRdb reprocessed the 5' RACE reads with MiXCR, giving one entry per CDR3 protein. The sample holds some 660,000 distinct CDR3 sequences; 8.6% are singletons and the top ten take roughly 0.9%. The same sample was also studied in work on yellow fever vaccine responses in identical twins.

The sequenced sample was PBMCs. The receptors shown here come from a woman aged 18-29 years in good health. Each CDR3 is given with its conserved first and last residue. Each record gives: D gene, J gene, V gene, clone size, CDR3 protein, CDR3 DNA. The D gene is left open where the match is weak. Clone size is given for some rows only: seen once, a few or many times, or a class if the clone is expanded.

d_gene: TRBD2
j_gene: TRBJ2-5
v_gene: TRBV28
abundance: NA
CDR3aa: CALSRGGETQYF
CDR3nt: TGTGCCCTATCGCGGGGGGGGGAGACCCAGTACTTC

d_gene: NA
j_gene: TRBJ2-7
v_gene: TRBV20-1
abundance: NA
CDR3aa: CSASTGGTYEQYF
CDR3nt: TGCAGTGCTAGTACTGGGGGGACCTACGAGCAGTACTTC

d_gene: NA
j_gene: TRBJ2-5
v_gene: TRBV7-9
abundance: few
CDR3aa: CASSSTNRGGETQYF
CDR3nt: TGTGCCAGCAGCTCTACCAACAGGGGAGGAGAGACCCAGTACTTC

d_gene: NA
j_gene: TRBJ2-7
v_gene: TRBV12-5
abundance: NA
CDR3aa: CASGDGHGYEQYF
CDR3nt: TGTGCTAGTGGTGATGGCCACGGGTACGAGCAGTACTTC

d_gene: NA
j_gene: TRBJ2-7
v_gene: TRBV20-1
abundance: NA
CDR3aa: CSASTNYEQYF
CDR3nt: TGCAGTGCTAGCACAAATTACGAGCAGTACTTC

d_gene: NA
j_gene: TRBJ2-5
v_gene: TRBV14
abundance: NA
CDR3aa: CASSLRTIQETQYF
CDR3nt: TGTGCCAGCAGCCTGAGGACGATCCAAGAGACCCAGTACTTC

d_gene: NA
j_gene: TRBJ2-3
v_gene: TRBV6-2/TRBV6-3
abundance: NA
CDR3aa: CASSNSEDTQYF
CDR3nt: TGTGCCAGCAGTAATAGCGAAGATACGCAGTATTTT

d_gene: NA
j_gene: TRBJ1-2
v_gene: TRBV20-1
abundance: NA
CDR3aa: CSARPGQPQANYGYTF
CDR3nt: TGCAGTGCTAGGCCCGGACAGCCCCAAGCTAACTATGGCTACACCTTC

d_gene: NA
j_gene: TRBJ2-3
v_gene: TRBV13
abundance: NA
CDR3aa: CASSLFLQRSTDTQYF
CDR3nt: TGTGCCAGCAGCTTATTTTTACAGAGAAGCACAGATACGCAGTATTTT

d_gene: NA
j_gene: TRBJ2-2
v_gene: TRBV7-9
abundance: few
CDR3aa: CASGSYGDTGELFF
CDR3nt: TGTGCCAGCGGATCGTACGGTGACACCGGGGAGCTGTTTTTT

d_gene: TRBD2
j_gene: TRBJ2-3
v_gene: TRBV9
abundance: NA
CDR3aa: CASSAASGGTTDTQYF
CDR3nt: TGTGCCAGCAGCGCAGCTAGCGGGGGTACTACAGATACGCAGTATTTT

d_gene: NA
j_gene: TRBJ2-6
v_gene: TRBV12-3/TRBV12-4
abundance: NA
CDR3aa: CASSFATYGANVLTF
CDR3nt: TGTGCCAGCAGTTTTGCTACTTACGGGGCCAACGTCCTGACTTTC

d_gene: TRBD1
j_gene: TRBJ2-5
v_gene: TRBV28
abundance: NA
CDR3aa: CASTHPRQGNQETQYF
CDR3nt: TGTGCCAGCACCCACCCCCGACAGGGGAACCAAGAGACCCAGTACTTC

d_gene: NA
j_gene: TRBJ2-5
v_gene: TRBV28
abundance: NA
CDR3aa: CASSLGGTAQETQYF
CDR3nt: TGTGCCAGCAGTTTAGGAGGGACAGCTCAAGAGACCCAGTACTTC

d_gene: TRBD1
j_gene: TRBJ2-7
v_gene: TRBV2
abundance: few
CDR3aa: CASRPAGTGAYEQYF
CDR3nt: TGTGCCAGCAGACCAGCCGGGACAGGGGCCTACGAGCAGTACTTC

d_gene: NA
j_gene: TRBJ2-5
v_gene: TRBV10-3
abundance: many
CDR3aa: CAISDRGTQVQTQYF
CDR3nt: TGTGCCATCAGCGACCGGGGGACCCAAGTTCAGACCCAGTACTTC

d_gene: NA
j_gene: TRBJ1-4
v_gene: TRBV5-1
abundance: few
CDR3aa: CASSRDLNEKLFF
CDR3nt: TGCGCCAGCAGCAGGGACCTTAATGAAAAACTGTTTTTT

d_gene: NA
j_gene: TRBJ1-3
v_gene: TRBV20-1
abundance: many
CDR3aa: CSALPQGVAGNTIYF
CDR3nt: TGCAGTGCGCTCCCACAGGGAGTAGCTGGAAACACCATATATTTT

d_gene: TRBD1
j_gene: TRBJ2-7
v_gene: TRBV2
abundance: few
CDR3aa: CASSYGTGPSYEQYF
CDR3nt: TGTGCCAGCAGCTATGGGACAGGCCCTTCCTACGAGCAGTACTTC

d_gene: NA
j_gene: TRBJ2-5
v_gene: TRBV7-2
abundance: many
CDR3aa: CASSLYDGQETQYF
CDR3nt: TGTGCCAGCAGCTTATATGACGGTCAAGAGACCCAGTACTTC

d_gene: NA
j_gene: TRBJ2-1
v_gene: TRBV3-1
abundance: few
CDR3aa: CASSQVSLLYNEQFF
CDR3nt: TGTGCCAGCAGCCAAGTTAGCCTACTGTACAATGAGCAGTTCTTC

d_gene: TRBD1
j_gene: TRBJ2-7
v_gene: TRBV12-3/TRBV12-4
abundance: NA
CDR3aa: CASSFFRGPTYEQYF
CDR3nt: TGTGCCAGCAGTTTTTTCAGGGGGCCTACCTACGAGCAGTACTTC

d_gene: TRBD2
j_gene: TRBJ2-3
v_gene: TRBV12-3/TRBV12-4
abundance: NA
CDR3aa: CASITGLAGRTDTQYF
CDR3nt: TGTGCCAGCATCACGGGACTAGCGGGACGCACAGATACGCAGTATTTT

d_gene: NA
j_gene: TRBJ2-2
v_gene: TRBV5-1
abundance: many
CDR3aa: CASSGTINALPTGELFF
CDR3nt: TGCGCCAGCAGCGGTACCATTAACGCCTTACCTACCGGGGAGCTGTTTTTT

d_gene: NA
j_gene: TRBJ2-2
v_gene: TRBV2
abundance: NA
CDR3aa: CASFLTANTGELFF
CDR3nt: TGTGCCAGCTTTCTAACAGCGAACACCGGGGAGCTGTTTTTT

d_gene: NA
j_gene: TRBJ2-5
v_gene: TRBV7-9
abundance: few
CDR3aa: CASSFSSLVETQYF
CDR3nt: TGTGCCAGCAGCTTTTCCTCTCTGGTAGAGACCCAGTACTTC

d_gene: TRBD2
j_gene: TRBJ2-3
v_gene: TRBV5-6
abundance: NA
CDR3aa: CARSPGGAGDTQYF
CDR3nt: TGTGCCAGGAGCCCCGGGGGGGCGGGGGATACGCAGTATTTT

d_gene: NA
j_gene: TRBJ2-3
v_gene: TRBV29-1
abundance: many
CDR3aa: CSVGDGVGTDTQYF
CDR3nt: TGCAGCGTTGGAGACGGAGTGGGCACAGATACGCAGTATTTT

d_gene: TRBD2
j_gene: TRBJ2-2
v_gene: TRBV7-6
abundance: NA
CDR3aa: CASSSGLVDTGELFF
CDR3nt: TGTGCCAGCAGCTCCGGACTAGTAGACACCGGGGAGCTGTTTTTT

d_gene: TRBD1
j_gene: TRBJ2-3
v_gene: TRBV9
abundance: few
CDR3aa: CASSPQTGGLDTQYF
CDR3nt: TGTGCCAGCAGCCCCCAAACAGGGGGCTTAGATACGCAGTATTTT

d_gene: TRBD2
j_gene: TRBJ2-2
v_gene: TRBV5-1
abundance: many
CDR3aa: CASSLSAGANTGELFF
CDR3nt: TGCGCCAGCAGCTTGTCAGCGGGGGCAAACACCGGGGAGCTGTTTTTT

d_gene: NA
j_gene: TRBJ2-7
v_gene: TRBV24-1
abundance: NA
CDR3aa: CATMGQEGYEQYF
CDR3nt: TGTGCCACTATGGGCCAAGAGGGCTACGAGCAGTACTTC

d_gene: NA
j_gene: TRBJ2-1
v_gene: TRBV4-2
abundance: many
CDR3aa: CASSQEGGGPFGYNEQFF
CDR3nt: TGTGCCAGCAGCCAAGAAGGGGGAGGGCCCTTTGGGTACAATGAGCAGTTCTTC

d_gene: TRBD1
j_gene: TRBJ2-5
v_gene: TRBV3-1
abundance: NA
CDR3aa: CASSQGDRGFQETQYF
CDR3nt: TGTGCCAGCAGCCAAGGAGACAGGGGGTTCCAAGAGACCCAGTACTTC

d_gene: NA
j_gene: TRBJ2-1
v_gene: TRBV20-1
abundance: many
CDR3aa: CSARPPSVYNEQFF
CDR3nt: TGCAGTGCTAGACCCCCCTCGGTCTACAATGAGCAGTTCTTC

d_gene: NA
j_gene: TRBJ2-4
v_gene: TRBV5-1
abundance: few
CDR3aa: CASSTSAGYRAKNIQYF
CDR3nt: TGCGCCAGCAGCACCTCAGCAGGGTATAGGGCCAAAAACATTCAGTACTTC

d_gene: NA
j_gene: TRBJ1-1
v_gene: TRBV20-1
abundance: few
CDR3aa: CSAPRAGNTEAFF
CDR3nt: TGCAGTGCCCCCAGGGCCGGGAACACTGAAGCTTTCTTT

d_gene: NA
j_gene: TRBJ2-1
v_gene: TRBV20-1
abundance: few
CDR3aa: CSATIGTSNEQFF
CDR3nt: TGCAGTGCTACAATTGGGACGAGTAATGAGCAGTTCTTC

d_gene: NA
j_gene: TRBJ2-5
v_gene: TRBV7-9
abundance: many
CDR3aa: CASSHETQYF
CDR3nt: TGTGCCAGCAGCCACGAGACCCAGTACTTC

d_gene: NA
j_gene: TRBJ1-2
v_gene: TRBV27
abundance: NA
CDR3aa: CASSGGGGYTF
CDR3nt: TGTGCCAGCAGTGGAGGGGGGGGCTACACCTTC

d_gene: TRBD1
j_gene: TRBJ1-1
v_gene: TRBV15
abundance: NA
CDR3aa: CATSRDSTGSDTEAFF
CDR3nt: TGTGCCACCAGCAGAGATTCGACAGGGTCGGACACTGAAGCTTTCTTT

d_gene: NA
j_gene: TRBJ2-2
v_gene: TRBV6-1
abundance: NA
CDR3aa: CASSSTVTIDTGELFF
CDR3nt: TGTGCCAGCAGCTCGACAGTCACTATTGACACCGGGGAGCTGTTTTTT

d_gene: NA
j_gene: TRBJ2-2
v_gene: TRBV12-3/TRBV12-4
abundance: NA
CDR3aa: CASTLGRVDTGELFF
CDR3nt: TGTGCCAGCACCTTGGGCAGGGTGGACACCGGGGAGCTGTTTTTT

d_gene: NA
j_gene: TRBJ2-3
v_gene: TRBV20-1
abundance: NA
CDR3aa: CSANRQASSTDTQYF
CDR3nt: TGCAGTGCTAACCGGCAGGCTTCTAGCACAGATACGCAGTATTTT

d_gene: TRBD1
j_gene: TRBJ1-5
v_gene: TRBV6-1
abundance: NA
CDR3aa: CASSRNRGDQPQHF
CDR3nt: TGTGCCAGCAGCCGTAACAGGGGAGACCAGCCCCAGCATTTT

d_gene: NA
j_gene: TRBJ2-3
v_gene: TRBV28
abundance: few
CDR3aa: CASSLSAANTDTQYF
CDR3nt: TGTGCCAGCAGTTTATCGGCAGCTAACACAGATACGCAGTATTTT

d_gene: TRBD2
j_gene: TRBJ2-7
v_gene: TRBV7-9
abundance: many
CDR3aa: CASSLVPSGSYEQYF
CDR3nt: TGTGCCAGCAGCTTAGTGCCTAGCGGGAGTTACGAGCAGTACTTC

d_gene: TRBD2
j_gene: TRBJ2-5
v_gene: TRBV4-3
abundance: few
CDR3aa: CASSLREGQETQYF
CDR3nt: TGCGCCAGCAGTCTGCGGGAGGGCCAAGAGACCCAGTACTTC

d_gene: NA
j_gene: TRBJ1-4
v_gene: TRBV12-3/TRBV12-4
abundance: few
CDR3aa: CASSTGEKLFF
CDR3nt: TGTGCCAGCAGTACAGGGGAAAAACTGTTTTTT

d_gene: NA
j_gene: TRBJ1-2
v_gene: TRBV7-3
abundance: few
CDR3aa: CASSLSGGANYGYTF
CDR3nt: TGTGCCAGCAGCTTAAGTGGCGGTGCTAACTATGGCTACACCTTC

d_gene: NA
j_gene: TRBJ2-2
v_gene: TRBV5-6
abundance: few
CDR3aa: CASSFSGRSTGELFF
CDR3nt: TGTGCCAGCAGCTTCTCAGGGCGATCCACCGGGGAGCTGTTTTTT